This TCR beta chain was identified during a study of cytomegalovirus exposure and HLA in healthy donors. CDR1 and CDR2 from the germline V gene are SGHRS and YFSETQ. CDR3 length equals 11 residues. Trimming stripped 2 bases from V and 7 bases from J, with 7 bases between. Profiling relied on immunoSEQ multiplex PCR, and the TCRdb table lists in-frame clones only, not all of them. This table holds under 150,000 clones, around nine tenths found once. This chain links TRBV5-1 with TRBJ2-7; the D is unclear. Material: PBMCs. The TCR sequence derives from a man younger than 30 in good health and CMV-seropositive. Here the CDR3 DNA reads TGCGCCAGCAGCTTCTTGCAGGAGCAGTACTTC. Translated, it gives CASSFLQEQYF.